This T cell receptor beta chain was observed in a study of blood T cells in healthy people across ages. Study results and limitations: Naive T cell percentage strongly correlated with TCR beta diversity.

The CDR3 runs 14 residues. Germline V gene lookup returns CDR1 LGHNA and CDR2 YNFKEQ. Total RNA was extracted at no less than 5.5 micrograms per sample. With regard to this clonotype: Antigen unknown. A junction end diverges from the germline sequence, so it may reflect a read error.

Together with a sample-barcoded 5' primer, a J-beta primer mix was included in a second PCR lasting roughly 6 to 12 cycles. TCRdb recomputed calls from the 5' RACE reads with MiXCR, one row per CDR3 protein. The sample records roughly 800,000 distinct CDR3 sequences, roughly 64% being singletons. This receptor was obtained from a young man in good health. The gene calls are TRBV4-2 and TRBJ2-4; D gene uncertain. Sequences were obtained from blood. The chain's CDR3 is CASSRAIAKDIQYF. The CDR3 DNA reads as TGTGCCAGCAGTCGCGCCATAGCCAAAGACATTCAGTACTTC.